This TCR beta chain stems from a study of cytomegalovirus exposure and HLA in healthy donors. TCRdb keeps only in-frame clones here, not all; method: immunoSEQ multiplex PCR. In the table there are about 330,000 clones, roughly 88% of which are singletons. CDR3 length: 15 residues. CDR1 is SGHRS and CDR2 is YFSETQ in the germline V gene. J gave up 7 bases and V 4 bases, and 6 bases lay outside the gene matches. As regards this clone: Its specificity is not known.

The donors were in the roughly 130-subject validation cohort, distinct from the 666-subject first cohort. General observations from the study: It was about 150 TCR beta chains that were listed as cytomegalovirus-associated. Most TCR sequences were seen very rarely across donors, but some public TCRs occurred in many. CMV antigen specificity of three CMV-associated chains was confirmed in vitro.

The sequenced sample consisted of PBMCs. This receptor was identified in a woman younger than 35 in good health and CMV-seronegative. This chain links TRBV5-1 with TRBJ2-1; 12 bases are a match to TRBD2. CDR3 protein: CASSARLAGENEQFF. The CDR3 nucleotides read TGCGCCAGCAGCGCCCGACTAGCGGGAGAAAATGAGCAGTTCTTC.